The present T cell receptor beta chain was sequenced within a study of T cells in Graves' hyperthyroidism and ophthalmopathy. Findings and caveats of the study: Ophthalmopathy, as predicted by the model, came a median about seven months after the prediction.

The CDR3 covers 14 residues. The germline gives CDR1 SEHNR, CDR2 FQNEAQ (reference sequence). The ends were cut back, 5 bases at V and 0 bases at J, with 7 bases in the middle. RNA transcripts provided the source from which TCR beta CDR3 regions were amplified. HTBI primers were the set used in a first-round RT-PCR of the TCR CDR3. In TCRdb, the multiplex PCR reads were re-called with MiXCR into one record per CDR3 protein. The repertoire holds about 560,000 distinct CDR3 sequences, with 15% to 19% as singletons. Note on this clonotype: Its target is not known.

The chain carries TRBV7-9 and TRBJ1-4, with D hard to call. The sequenced material came from blood. The clonotype originates from a woman aged 30 to 39 with Graves' hyperthyroidism. CDR3 bases: TGTGCCAGCAGCCCCATGGCAACTAATGAAAAACTGTTTTTT. Translated, it gives CASSPMATNEKLFF.